The clone carrying this TCR beta chain was observed once. What it recognizes is unknown. The data were taken from a study of T-cell memory formation after mild COVID-19. Whole-study context: The study found TCR clusters largely donor specific.

Between the trimmed V and J ends, which lost 0 bases and 3 bases, there was a span of 11 bases. Germline values: CDR1 SGHVS, CDR2 FNYEAQ. The CDR3 has 15 residues. Using its own MiXCR run on the 5' RACE reads, TCRdb lists one record per CDR3 protein. The table shows under 350,000 distinct CDR3 sequences, with roughly 17% occurring only once. Study conclusions and caveats: Clones that contracted from day 15 to 85 were balanced CD4/CD8, while later expanders leaned CD4+.

The sample taken for sequencing was PBMCs or a T cell subset sorted from them (not recorded which). The TCR originated in a man aged 18 to 35 who had mild COVID-19 (a few samples of this study predate the infection). Cell type and time point are not known. This chain uses TRBV7-6 with TRBJ1-1; D possibly corresponds to TRBD1 (5 bases). The CDR3: CASSLARTMDTEAFF. CDR3 DNA sequence: TGTGCCAGCAGCTTAGCGAGGACAATGGACACTGAAGCTTTCTTT. Full variable domain (missing parts from reference TRBV7-6 and TRBJ1-1): GAGVSQSPRYKVTKRGQDVALRCDPISGHVSLYWYRQALGQGPEFLTYFNYEAQQDKSGLPNDRFSAERPEGSISTLTIQRTEQRDSAMYRCASSLARTMDTEAFFGQGTRLTVV.